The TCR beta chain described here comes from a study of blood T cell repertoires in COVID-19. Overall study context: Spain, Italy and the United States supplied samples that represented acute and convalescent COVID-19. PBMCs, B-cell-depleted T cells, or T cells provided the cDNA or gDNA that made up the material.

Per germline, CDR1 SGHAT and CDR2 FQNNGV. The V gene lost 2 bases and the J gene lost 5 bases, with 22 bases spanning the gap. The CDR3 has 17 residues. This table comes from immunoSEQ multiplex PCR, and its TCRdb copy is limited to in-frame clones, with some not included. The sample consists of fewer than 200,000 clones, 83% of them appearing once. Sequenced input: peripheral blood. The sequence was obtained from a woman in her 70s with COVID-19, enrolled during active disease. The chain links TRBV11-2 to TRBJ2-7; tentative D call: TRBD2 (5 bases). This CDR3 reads CASSLKVGWRSYDEQYF. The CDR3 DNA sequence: TGTGCCAGCAGCTTAAAAGTAGGATGGAGGAGTTACGACGAGCAGTACTTC.